The 28 T cell receptor beta chains below all came from one sample that was sequenced in a study of T cell repertoires in cytomegalovirus infection. MiXCR, run by TCRdb on the reads, gives a single entry per CDR3 protein. The data show approximately 110,000 distinct CDR3 sequences, with around 29% seen just once and about three quarters held by the top ten. These receptors have no known antigen. The sequences come from CD8+ T cells from cultured PBMCs, collected from culture after CMV antigen stimulation. All receptors come from a human donor in good health (CMV status not recorded). Some clones in this sample may be carry-over from other donors' samples.

The V call is TRBV19, the J call TRBJ2-2, with no clear D. Trimming took off 0 bases at V and 5 bases at J, with 25 bases between the two ends. CDR1 is LNHDA and CDR2 is SQIVND in the germline V gene (reference sequence). The length of the CDR3 is 20 residues. The CDR3 nucleotides are TGTGCCAGTAGTATAGATCTAGACGGCATGAAGAGATCCAATACCGGGGAGCTGTTTTTT. Translation gives CASSIDLDGMKRSNTGELFF. The full variable domain, its missing parts supplied by reference TRBV19 and TRBJ2-2, is DGGITQSPKYLFRKEGQNVTLSCEQNLNHDAMYWYRQDPGQGLRLIYYSQIVNDFQKGDIAEGYSVSREKKESFPLTVTSAQKNPTAFYLCASSIDLDGMKRSNTGELFFGEGSRLTVL.

This clonotype has only a few counts. The gene calls are TRBV12-3 or TRBV12-4 and TRBJ1-3, with D unresolved. The CDR3 loop spans 16 amino acids. V lost 6 bases, J lost 0 bases, and 15 bases lay in between. CDR3: CASRKGGESSGNTIYF. DNA of the CDR3: TGTGCCAGCAGAAAAGGAGGTGAGAGCTCTGGAAACACCATATATTTT.

The rearrangement joins TRBV6-6 to TRBJ2-5, with D possibly being TRBD1 or TRBD2 (5 bases each). V lost 8 bases and J lost 2, with 9 bases in between. The germline V gene encodes CDR1 MNHNY and CDR2 SVGAGI (reference sequence). This CDR3 has 12 amino acids. The CDR3 DNA is TGTGCCAGCGTTGGGGGACAAGAGACCCAGTACTTC. Encoded protein: CASVGGQETQYF.

This clonotype occurred many times. The chain has TRBV27 and TRBJ1-1; D ambiguous. The CDR3 totals 16 residues. V dropped 0 bases and J dropped 0 bases, with 11 bases sitting between them. CDR1 is MNHEY, CDR2 SMNVEV, per germline (reference sequence). CDR3 DNA sequence: TGTGCCAGCAGTTTATCAGGGCAAGCCGTGAACACTGAAGCTTTCTTT. Its translation: CASSLSGQAVNTEAFF.

V is TRBV6-1 and J is TRBJ2-6; possibly TRBD2 for D (6 bases). The ends were cut back, 10 bases at V and 2 bases at J, with 12 bases in the middle. The CDR3 has 14 amino acids. CDR1 is MNHNS, CDR2 SASEGT, per germline. CDR3 DNA sequence: TGTGCCACCCGGGGGTGGGCTGGGGCCAACGTCCTGACTTTC. Residues: CATRGWAGANVLTF.

A few counts support this clonotype. V is TRBV4-1 and J is TRBJ2-7, with D tentatively TRBD1 (5 bases). This CDR3 region has 17 residues. The germline V and J ends were trimmed by 1 base and 2 bases, with 18 bases remaining between them. The germline V gene has CDR1 MGHRA and CDR2 YSYEKL. CDR3 coding DNA: TGCGCCAGCAGCCAAGTCGGTAATGGGGCGTTTACCTACGAGCAGTACTTC. Protein sequence: CASSQVGNGAFTYEQYF.

In regard to this clonotype: A much larger clone differs from this one at a single base, so this may be a read error. The V call is TRBV12-3 or TRBV12-4, the J call TRBJ2-7; D perhaps matches TRBD1 (6 bases). The CDR3 sequence is 16 residues long. CDR3: CASSYHQGTALYERYF. The CDR3 region has the DNA TGTGCCAGCAGTTATCATCAGGGGACCGCACTCTACGAGCGGTACTTC.

With respect to this clonotype: A clone one base away is much larger, so this may be a read error. The chain employs TRBV5-5 and TRBJ2-7; D is unresolved. Germline V gene lookup returns CDR1 SGHKS and CDR2 YYEKEE (reference sequence). This CDR3 has 12 amino acids. The CDR3 sequence: CTSSLGRYEQYF. Here the CDR3 DNA reads TGTACCAGCAGCCTGGGAAGGTACGAGCAGTACTTC.

The rearrangement links TRBV7-7 to TRBJ2-5; the D is unclear. Germline assignment: CDR1 SSHAT and CDR2 FNYEAQ (reference sequence). Trimming stripped 1 base from V and 5 bases from J, with 14 bases between. The CDR3 has 15 residues. CDR3 sequence reads: CASSLERTPLETQYF. CDR3 coding DNA: TGTGCCAGCAGCTTAGAGCGCACCCCGTTGGAGACCCAGTACTTC.

This clonotype occurred many times. The CDR3 loop is CASSSQGNGELFF. CDR3 in DNA: TGTGCCAGCAGCTCCCAGGGAAACGGGGAGCTGTTTTTT. V gene TRBV7-6 combines with J gene TRBJ2-2; maybe TRBD1 (5 bases). Per the germline V gene, CDR1 is SGHVS and CDR2 is FNYEAQ. Trimming removed 4 bases at V and 7 bases at J, with 10 bases between. The CDR3 is made up of 13 amino acids.

This clonotype was counted only a few times. The CDR3 is CASTPPGRPENEQFF. The DNA of the CDR3 is TGTGCCAGCACTCCCCCCGGAAGACCCGAAAATGAGCAGTTCTTC. The rearrangement links TRBV27 to TRBJ2-1; D unresolved. The CDR3 covers 15 residues. In germline, CDR1 is MNHEY, CDR2 SMNVEV (reference sequence). V lost 7 bases, J lost 7 bases, and 20 bases lay in between.

This chain connects TRBV6-5 to TRBJ1-1, with D possibly TRBD1 on 5 matching bases. V dropped 0 bases and J dropped 3 bases, with 8 bases sitting between them. This CDR3 region has 14 residues. Germline CDR1 is MNHEY and CDR2 is SVGAGI. CDR3 nucleotide sequence: TGTGCCAGCAGTTACTCAGGGACGGACACTGAAGCTTTCTTT. Its protein is CASSYSGTDTEAFF.

The chain recombines TRBV7-6 with TRBJ1-2; D remains ambiguous. The CDR3 is made up of 13 amino acids. Germline CDR1 SGHVS, CDR2 FNYEAQ. The V and J ends lost 4 bases and 0 bases respectively, with 6 bases between them. The CDR3 here is CASSWDPNYGYTF. CDR3 nucleotides: TGTGCCAGCAGCTGGGATCCTAACTATGGCTACACCTTC.

This clonotype was detected only once. A much larger clone sits a single nucleotide away, making a read error possible. The rearrangement links TRBV24-1 to TRBJ2-1; perhaps TRBD1 as D (5 bases). This CDR3 has 13 amino acids. CDR1 is KGHDR, CDR2 SFDVKD, per germline. V lost 6 bases and J 8 bases, leaving 13 bases between the germline ends. CDR3 sequence: CATSNRWGDEQFF. The CDR3 bases are TGTGCCACCAGTAATAGATGGGGCGATGAGCAGTTCTTC.

As DNA, the CDR3 is TGCGCCAGCAGCCCGCGGGTGAACACTGAAGCTTTCTTT. Protein sequence: CASSPRVNTEAFF. The chain combines TRBV4-1 with TRBJ1-1; no reliable D call. This CDR3 spans 13 amino acids. V lost 4 bases and J lost 0, with 6 bases in between. Germline assignment: CDR1 MGHRA and CDR2 YSYEKL.

The chain carries TRBV6-1 and TRBJ1-5; 8 nucleotides agree with TRBD1. The J segment lost 6 bases and the V segment lost 4 bases, leaving 8 bases of the junction unmatched. Germline lookup yields CDR1 MNHNS and CDR2 SASEGT. The CDR3 length is 15 residues. The CDR3 loop is CASSVGQGMVQPQHF. The CDR3 nucleotides read TGTGCCAGCAGTGTCGGACAGGGCATGGTTCAGCCCCAGCATTTT.

This clonotype appeared a few times. The rearrangement uses TRBV27 and TRBJ1-2, with a tentative D call TRBD1 (5 bases). Germline-derived CDR1 and CDR2 are MNHEY and SMNVEV (reference sequence). Trimming took off 6 bases at V and 4 bases at J, with 12 bases between the two ends. The CDR3 covers 13 residues. Here the CDR3 DNA reads TGTGCCAGCAGCACGACAGTTGCCTATGGCTACACCTTC. This translates into CASSTTVAYGYTF.

This clonotype was seen more than once but under ten times. This sequence joins TRBV12-3 or TRBV12-4 and TRBJ2-1, with D uncertain. The CDR3 is made up of 12 amino acids. V lost 3 bases to trimming and J lost 9 bases, with 9 bases between them. The CDR3 nucleotides read TGTGCCAGCAGTTTGGGTGGGATTGAGCAGTTCTTC. Amino acids: CASSLGGIEQFF.

This clonotype was found a few times. The chain joins TRBV27 to TRBJ2-7; the D gene is possibly TRBD1 (5 bases). This CDR3 contains 13 residues. Germline V gene sequence: CDR1 MNHEY, CDR2 SMNVEV (reference sequence). V lost 8 bases and J lost 0, with 11 bases in between. The CDR3 sequence: CASAQASSYEQYF. The DNA for the CDR3 is TGTGCCAGCGCACAGGCAAGCTCCTACGAGCAGTACTTC.

At least ten counts were recorded for this clonotype. The V gene is TRBV7-6, the J gene TRBJ2-6; D is uncertain. This CDR3 contains 13 residues. Trimming pared 2 bases from V and 4 bases from J, leaving 3 bases between. Per the germline V gene, CDR1 is SGHVS and CDR2 is FNYEAQ. CDR3 region: CASSLTGANVLTF. In DNA, the CDR3 is TGTGCCAGCAGCTTAACGGGGGCCAACGTCCTGACTTTC. Looking up the rest from reference TRBV7-6 and TRBJ2-6 gives the full variable domain: GAGVSQSPRYKVTKRGQDVALRCDPISGHVSLYWYRQALGQGPEFLTYFNYEAQQDKSGLPNDRFSAERPEGSISTLTIQRTEQRDSAMYRCASSLTGANVLTFGAGSRLTVL.

This clonotype was recorded only once. This sequence joins TRBV19 and TRBJ2-7, with D perhaps given as TRBD1 or TRBD2 (5 bases each). V was pared by 6 bases and J by 2 bases, with 8 bases between. CDR3 size: 12 residues. Germline V lookup: CDR1 LNHDA, CDR2 SQIVND (reference sequence). Here the CDR3 reads CASSGAAYEQYF. CDR3 sequence (DNA): TGTGCCAGTAGCGGGGCCGCCTACGAGCAGTACTTC.

This sequence joins TRBV7-9 and TRBJ2-1, with a weak D call TRBD1 (6 bases). The ends were cut back, 4 bases at V and 2 bases at J, with 18 bases in the middle. The germline CDR1 and CDR2 sequences are SEHNR and FQNEAQ (reference sequence). This CDR3 comprises 17 residues. CDR3 coding DNA: TGTGCCAGCAGCTCGAACAGGGTCTTCGGGACCTACAATGAGCAGTTCTTC. As protein: CASSSNRVFGTYNEQFF.

This clonotype was seen at least ten times. The CDR3 sequence: CASSLTAFYEQYF. DNA of the CDR3: TGTGCCAGCAGTTTAACAGCCTTTTACGAGCAGTACTTC. The chain couples TRBV27 to TRBJ2-7; unclear D gene. The V gene lost 2 bases and the J gene lost 4 bases, with 9 bases spanning the gap. CDR3 length: 13 amino acids. The germline V gene encodes CDR1 MNHEY and CDR2 SMNVEV (reference sequence).

Only a few counts were recorded for this clonotype. The chain has TRBV15 and TRBJ2-7; the match to TRBD2 covers 7 bases. Trimming removed 3 bases from V and 0 bases from J; junction bases left unmatched: 8. Germline V gene data show CDR1 as LNHNV and CDR2 as YYDKDF (reference sequence). There are 16 residues in the CDR3. The CDR3 sequence is CATSRGPRGSSYEQYF. CDR3 sequence (DNA): TGTGCCACCAGCAGGGGTCCGCGGGGGAGCTCCTACGAGCAGTACTTC.

This clonotype was detected a few times. The chain joins TRBV15 to TRBJ2-7; D gene ambiguous. V was pared by 4 bases and J by 1 base, with 14 bases between. The CDR3 sequence is 15 residues long. Germline CDR1 LNHNV, CDR2 YYDKDF (reference sequence). The chain's CDR3 is CATSIERTDSYEQYF. DNA for the CDR3: TGTGCCACCAGCATAGAAAGGACGGATTCCTACGAGCAGTACTTC.

This clonotype was detected many times. The chain carries TRBV29-1 and TRBJ2-1; D is perhaps TRBD1 or TRBD2 (5 bases each). CDR1 and CDR2 (germline): SQVTM, ANQGSEA. CDR3 length equals 11 residues. The germline V and J ends were trimmed by 8 bases and 5 bases, with 10 bases remaining between them. The CDR3 DNA sequence: TGCAGCTCGAGAGGGGACAATGAGCAGTTCTTC. This sequence encodes CSSRGDNEQFF.

The chain carries TRBV6-5 and TRBJ1-6; TRBD1 aligns across 8 bases. Germline V CDR1 and CDR2: MNHEY, SVGAGI. The length of the CDR3 is 14 residues. The junction had 5 bases not matched to a gene; V was cut back by 6 bases and J by 7 bases. The CDR3 reads CASSLDRENSPLHF. The DNA of the CDR3 is TGTGCCAGCAGCCTGGACAGGGAAAATTCACCCCTCCACTTT.

This clonotype has more than one count but fewer than ten. The chain carries TRBV19 and TRBJ2-1; TRBD1 matches at 7 bases. Unmatched junction bases numbered 9, after V lost 5 bases and J lost 2 bases. CDR1 and CDR2 (germline): LNHDA, SQIVND (reference sequence). This CDR3 has 16 residues. The CDR3 protein is CASSSLGQSTYNEQFF. The CDR3 nucleotides read TGTGCCAGTAGTTCCCTGGGACAGTCGACCTACAATGAGCAGTTCTTC.